This TCR beta chain was sequenced in a study of blood T cell repertoires in COVID-19. The data were produced by immunoSEQ multiplex PCR, yet TCRdb's version contains in-frame clones alone and is incomplete. The sample lists over 200,000 clones, around 90% occurring once. Between the trimmed V and J ends, which lost 3 bases and 9 bases, there was a span of 9 bases. The CDR3 consists of 13 residues. This sequence originates from a man between 18 and 29 years old with active or convalescent COVID-19. The chain recombines TRBV12-3 or TRBV12-4 with TRBJ1-6; D not resolved. Sequencing used peripheral blood. This CDR3 reads CASSLVTPSPLHF. The CDR3 DNA follows: TGTGCCAGCAGTTTGGTCACACCTTCACCCCTCCACTTT.